This TCR beta chain was observed in a study of control samples from healthy donors and cancer patients. Profiling relied on immunoSEQ multiplex PCR, and the TCRdb table lists in-frame clones only, not all of them. The sample includes 55,000 to 65,000 clones, 87% of them seen just once. From germline, CDR1 is MNHEY and CDR2 SVGAGI. With 5 bases clipped from V and 5 bases from J, the junction kept 9 bases outside the gene matches. The CDR3 runs 15 residues. The TCR comes from a woman aged 55-70 years with lung cancer. Sequencing was done on a sample of PBMCs. The J gene is TRBJ2-7, the V gene TRBV6-5; TRBD2 matches 10 bases. Here the CDR3 reads CASSRPSGSMDEQYF. CDR3 nucleotides: TGTGCCAGCAGTCGCCCTAGCGGGAGTATGGACGAGCAGTACTTC.